This note documents a single TCR beta chain sequence. The data originate from a study of T cell clones after liver transplantation. Study background: Apart from a few HCV-positive recipients, transplants were for non-autoimmune, non-viral reasons.

Libraries were prepared by immunoSEQ multiplex PCR; TCRdb keeps only in-frame clonotypes and omits some of them. The sample lists fewer than 65,000 clones, roughly 90% occurring once. Unstimulated PBMCs were sorted into CD3+CD4+ and CD3+CD8+ populations. The origin of this receptor is a human patient who received a liver transplant. Some T cells may possibly be graft donor cells. The sample here was CD8+ T cells from blood, taken 12 months after liver transplant.

The CDR3, as DNA: TGCGCCAGCAGTGAGCCACTAGCGGGAGGGAGCACCGGGGAGCTGTTTTTT. Translating gives CASSEPLAGGSTGELFF. The rearrangement joins TRBV10-1 to TRBJ2-2, with 13 nucleotides matching TRBD2. Trimming cost V 2 bases and J 4 bases; bases outside gene matches: 4. Germline CDR1 reads WNHNN; CDR2 reads SYGVQD (reference sequence). CDR3 length: 17 amino acids.